This T cell receptor (beta chain) was identified during a study of metastatic and nonmetastatic thyroid tumors. Patients underwent thyroid surgery, and none had received any treatment before it. This clone is medium-sized within its sample. Germline V gene data show CDR1 as MNHEY and CDR2 as SMNVEV (reference sequence). The CDR3 runs to 17 residues. V gave up 4 bases and J gave up 2 bases, with 15 bases separating them. TCRdb re-called clones via MiXCR from the PCR reads. Found here are 25,000 to 35,000 clones, 15% to 20% of them singletons; the top ten hold approximately 4.5%. The chain is built from TRBV27 and TRBJ2-6; D might be TRBD1 (5 bases). The sequence derives from a female donor with papillary thyroid cancer or a benign thyroid nodule (not recorded which). Some clones in this sample may be carry-over from other donors' samples. Sequenced input: blood. The CDR3, as DNA: TGTGCCAGCAGTTCGACAGTACTTCGTGCTGGGGCCAACGTCCTGACTTTC. It specifies CASSSTVLRAGANVLTF.